The 20 T cell receptor beta chains below all came from one sample that was sequenced in a study of radiotherapy plus CTLA-4 blockade in lung cancer. Produced via immunoSEQ multiplex PCR; TCRdb's table is partial and in-frame only. This table has around 70,000 clones, around four fifths appearing once. The sequencing here drew on peripheral blood, taken from a patient treated with radiotherapy plus ipilimumab. Receptors were obtained from a human donor with non-small cell lung cancer who had a partial response to radiotherapy plus ipilimumab.

The J gene is TRBJ2-7, the V gene TRBV6-5; 7 positions match TRBD1. CDR1 MNHEY and CDR2 SVGAGI come from the germline V gene. Trimming at V came to 0 bases and at J to 3 bases, leaving 5 bases not matched to a gene. The CDR3 loop spans 15 amino acids. This chain's CDR3 is CASSYSTGRNYEQYF. The DNA of the CDR3 is TGTGCCAGCAGTTACTCGACAGGGCGAAACTACGAGCAGTACTTC.

The chain uses TRBV5-4 and TRBJ1-3, with D perhaps matching TRBD1 (5 bases). Germline V gives CDR1 SGHNT, CDR2 YYREEE (reference sequence). There are 14 residues in the CDR3. V lost 1 base and J lost 8, with 13 bases in between. In DNA form, the CDR3 reads TGTGCCAGCAGCTTGTCAGGGTTTGGGGACACCATATATTTT. Translating gives CASSLSGFGDTIYF.

This chain links TRBV28 with TRBJ1-2, with D perhaps matching TRBD1 (5 bases). Germline CDR1 and CDR2: MDHEN and SYDVKM. Deletions cut 3 bases from V and 3 bases from J, with 14 bases between. This CDR3 spans 15 amino acids. The CDR3 protein is CASSLAGREDYGYTF. The CDR3 DNA sequence: TGTGCCAGCAGTTTGGCGGGCAGGGAGGACTATGGCTACACCTTC.

The rearrangement joins TRBV5-4 to TRBJ2-7, with 14 nucleotides matching TRBD2. This CDR3 is built from 17 residues. Per the germline V gene, CDR1 is SGHNT and CDR2 is YYREEE (reference sequence). Trimming took 5 bases from V and 5 from J; bases not matched to a gene: 12. The CDR3: CASSPGTSGRFGHEQYF. The CDR3 nucleotides read TGTGCCAGCAGTCCCGGGACTAGCGGGAGATTTGGCCACGAGCAGTACTTC.

The rearrangement uses TRBV30 and TRBJ1-1, with D maybe TRBD1 (5 bases). V gave up 3 bases and J gave up 1 base, with 9 bases separating them. Per the germline V gene, CDR1 is GTSNPN and CDR2 is SVGIG (reference sequence). There are 13 residues in the CDR3. The CDR3: CAWRGLTNTEAFF. CDR3 coding DNA: TGTGCCTGGAGGGGACTTACGAACACTGAAGCTTTCTTT.

V and J are TRBV6-1 and TRBJ2-5; 9 bases map to TRBD2. Germline CDR1 is MNHNS and CDR2 is SASEGT. V lost 6 bases to trimming and J lost 2 bases; unmatched junction nucleotides: 7. This CDR3 region has 15 residues. The CDR3 coding sequence is TGTGCCAGCAGAAAGGGACTAGCCGTACAAGAGACCCAGTACTTC. It specifies CASRKGLAVQETQYF.

The rearrangement joins TRBV27 to TRBJ2-1; no reliable D call. This CDR3 contains 15 residues. V was trimmed by 6 bases and J by 9 bases, leaving 21 bases between them. Germline values: CDR1 MNHEY, CDR2 SMNVEV (reference sequence). The CDR3 region is CASSPQVAYGGEQFF. The CDR3 region has the DNA TGTGCCAGCAGCCCCCAAGTTGCTTACGGTGGTGAGCAGTTCTTC.

The chain links TRBV7-9 to TRBJ1-4; 7 positions match TRBD1. V gave up 0 bases and J gave up 5 bases; unmatched junction bases: 3. The length of the CDR3 is 15 residues. CDR1 is SEHNR and CDR2 is FQNEAQ in the germline V gene (reference sequence). The DNA of the CDR3 is TGTGCCAGCAGCTTAGCCGGGACAGAGAATGAAAAACTGTTTTTT. As protein: CASSLAGTENEKLFF.

The chain has TRBV14 and TRBJ2-5, with 10 nucleotides matching TRBD1. Per germline, CDR1 SGHDN and CDR2 FVKESK. V dropped 4 bases and J dropped 0; count of bases not matched to a gene: 2. The CDR3 length is 15 residues. CDR3 in amino acids: CASSPTGGYQETQYF. The CDR3 coding sequence is TGTGCCAGCAGCCCGACAGGGGGCTACCAAGAGACCCAGTACTTC. The full variable domain, its missing parts supplied by reference TRBV14 and TRBJ2-5, is EAGVTQFPSHSVIEKGQTVTLRCDPISGHDNLYWYRRVMGKEIKFLLHFVKESKQDESGMPNNRFLAERTGGTYSTLKVQPAELEDSGVYFCASSPTGGYQETQYFGPGTRLLVL.

The count of this clone is one. The chain is built from TRBV5-4 and TRBJ1-1; no clear D. Germline loops: CDR1 SGHNT, CDR2 YYREEE (reference sequence). Trimming removed 0 bases from V and 4 bases from J, with 10 bases in between. This CDR3 has 14 amino acids. CDR3 loop: CASSLAGFGTEAFF. DNA of the CDR3: TGTGCCAGCAGCTTGGCCGGGTTCGGCACTGAAGCTTTCTTT.

The V gene is TRBV5-1, the J gene TRBJ1-1, with a possible D match to TRBD1 (5 bases). Trimming pared 0 bases from V and 4 bases from J, leaving 16 bases between. The length of the CDR3 is 16 residues. The germline V gene has CDR1 SGHRS and CDR2 YFSETQ. CDR3 bases: TGCGCCAGCAGCTTGGATCACGGGGGAGGTAGCACTGAAGCTTTCTTT. It translates to CASSLDHGGGSTEAFF.

This chain connects TRBV2 to TRBJ2-3, with 8 bases aligning to TRBD2. CDR3 length: 18 residues. V shed 6 bases, J shed 0 bases, and the junction held 14 bases outside the gene matches. The germline gives CDR1 SNHLY, CDR2 FYNNEI. CDR3 loop: CASRDLVSGDPSTDTQYF. The CDR3, as DNA: TGTGCCAGCAGGGATCTCGTTAGCGGGGACCCGAGCACAGATACGCAGTATTTT.

This chain uses TRBV19 with TRBJ1-2, with 8 bases aligning to TRBD1. The CDR3 is 16 residues long. After removal of 3 bases from V and 3 bases from J, the junction contained 9 bases not matched to a gene. Germline V gives CDR1 LNHDA, CDR2 SQIVND (reference sequence). The CDR3 DNA sequence: TGTGCCAGTAGTATGGGGCCGGGACAGGATCACTATGGCTACACCTTC. This codes for CASSMGPGQDHYGYTF.

The genes are TRBV7-3 and TRBJ2-4, with 12 nucleotides matching TRBD1. Germline trimming cut 2 bases from V and 7 bases from J; bases unmatched to any gene: 3. The CDR3 runs 15 residues. Germline CDR1 and CDR2: SGHTA and FQGTGA. This chain's CDR3 is CASSLGTGGRNIQYF. CDR3 bases: TGTGCCAGCAGCTTAGGGACAGGGGGCAGGAACATTCAGTACTTC.

The rearrangement joins TRBV5-7 to TRBJ2-3; no clear D gene. TRBV5-7 is reported as an ORF; its role is uncertain. Trimming stripped 0 bases from V and 6 bases from J, with 5 bases between. The length of the CDR3 is 12 residues. This CDR3 is CASSLEEDTQYF. CDR3 bases: TGTGCCAGCAGCTTGGAGGAGGATACGCAGTATTTT.

The chain is built from TRBV7-2 and TRBJ1-1; possibly TRBD1 for D (6 bases). Germline values: CDR1 SGHTA, CDR2 FQGNSA. V was trimmed by 5 bases and J by 4 bases, leaving 20 bases between them. This CDR3 contains 16 residues. CDR3 in amino acids: CASSEQGPGGGTEAFF. CDR3 sequence (DNA): TGTGCCAGCAGCGAACAGGGTCCCGGGGGGGGCACTGAAGCTTTCTTT.

In this sample, this clone turned up a few times. This chain joins TRBV2 and TRBJ1-2, with 7 bases aligning to TRBD1. Germline V lookup: CDR1 SNHLY, CDR2 FYNNEI. CDR3 size: 14 residues. With V trimmed by 6 bases and J by 6 bases, 10 bases remained unmatched. CDR3 loop: CASRGDSTADGYTF. CDR3 DNA: TGTGCCAGCAGGGGGGACAGTACAGCGGATGGCTACACCTTC.

The chain joins TRBV2 to TRBJ2-3; D gene unclear. Germline V CDR1 and CDR2: SNHLY, FYNNEI. V shed 6 bases and J shed 0 bases, with 7 bases lying between them. The CDR3 extends over 13 amino acids. The DNA of the CDR3 is TGTGCCAGCAGAGCCGGGAGCACAGATACGCAGTATTTT. Protein: CASRAGSTDTQYF.

The sample holds a few counts of this clone. This chain connects TRBV27 to TRBJ2-1; 8 nucleotides align to TRBD1. The CDR3 covers 15 residues. Losses at the gene ends were 7 bases for V and 10 bases for J; bases not matched to a gene: 15. CDR1 is MNHEY, CDR2 SMNVEV, per germline (reference sequence). The CDR3, as DNA: TGTGCCAGCACTCGATTGGACAGGGCCTTAAGGGAGCAGTTCTTC. As protein: CASTRLDRALREQFF.

The rearrangement uses TRBV19 and TRBJ2-6; D unclear. Trimming shortened V by 3 bases and J by 1 base, and 13 bases separated the two germline ends. Germline CDR1 LNHDA, CDR2 SQIVND (reference sequence). This CDR3 spans 17 amino acids. CDR3 DNA sequence: TGTGCCAGTAGTATTTTGGGCCCTCCTTCTGGGGCCAACGTCCTGACTTTC. It codes for CASSILGPPSGANVLTF.